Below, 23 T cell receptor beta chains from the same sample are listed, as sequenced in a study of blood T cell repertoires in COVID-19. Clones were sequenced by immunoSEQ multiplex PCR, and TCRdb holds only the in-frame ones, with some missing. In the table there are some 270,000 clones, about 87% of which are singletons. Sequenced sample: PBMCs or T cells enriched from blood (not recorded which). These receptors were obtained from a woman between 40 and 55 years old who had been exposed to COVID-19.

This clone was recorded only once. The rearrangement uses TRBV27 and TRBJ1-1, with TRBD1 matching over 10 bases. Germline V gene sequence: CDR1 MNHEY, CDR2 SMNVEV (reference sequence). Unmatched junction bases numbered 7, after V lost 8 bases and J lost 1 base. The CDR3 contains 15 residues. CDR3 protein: CASGPGTGANTEAFF. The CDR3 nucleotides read TGTGCCAGCGGTCCCGGGACAGGGGCGAACACTGAAGCTTTCTTT.

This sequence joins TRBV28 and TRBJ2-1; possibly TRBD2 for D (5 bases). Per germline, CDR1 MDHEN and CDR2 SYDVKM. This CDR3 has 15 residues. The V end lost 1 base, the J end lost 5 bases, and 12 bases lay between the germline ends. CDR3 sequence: CASSLFTRGDNEQFF. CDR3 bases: TGTGCCAGCAGTTTATTTACTAGAGGAGACAATGAGCAGTTCTTC.

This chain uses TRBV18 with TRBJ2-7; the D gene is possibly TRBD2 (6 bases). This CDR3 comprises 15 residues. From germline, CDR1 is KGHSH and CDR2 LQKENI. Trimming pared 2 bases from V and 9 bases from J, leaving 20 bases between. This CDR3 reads CASSPSEGQGGGQYF. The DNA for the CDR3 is TGTGCCAGCTCACCATCCGAGGGGCAGGGAGGTGGGCAGTACTTC.

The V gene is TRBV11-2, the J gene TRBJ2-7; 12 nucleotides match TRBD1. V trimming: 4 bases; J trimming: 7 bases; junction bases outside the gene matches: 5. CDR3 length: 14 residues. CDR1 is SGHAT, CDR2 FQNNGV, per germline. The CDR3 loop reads CASSWDRGLGEQYV. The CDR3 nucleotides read TGTGCCAGCAGCTGGGACAGGGGGCTGGGAGAGCAGTACGTC.

As DNA, the CDR3 is TGTGCCCTGGGACTAGCGGGACTGAAAGAGACCCAGTACTTC. Protein product: CALGLAGLKETQYF. The rearrangement links TRBV6-5 to TRBJ2-5; 13 nucleotides line up with TRBD2. V dropped 11 bases and J dropped 3; count of bases not matched to a gene: 6. Germline CDR1 MNHEY, CDR2 SVGAGI. The CDR3 spans 14 residues.

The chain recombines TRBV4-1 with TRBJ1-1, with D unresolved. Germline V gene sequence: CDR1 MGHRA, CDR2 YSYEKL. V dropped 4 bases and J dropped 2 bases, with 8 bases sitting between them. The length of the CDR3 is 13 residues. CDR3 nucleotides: TGCGCCAGCAGCCCGGTGCTCAACACTGAAGCTTTCTTT. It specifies CASSPVLNTEAFF.

The chain's CDR3 is CASSSGQADTEAFF. CDR3 nucleotide sequence: TGTGCCAGTAGTTCCGGACAGGCCGACACTGAAGCTTTCTTT. This chain uses TRBV19 with TRBJ1-1, with 7 bases aligning to TRBD1. CDR1 and CDR2 (germline): LNHDA, SQIVND (reference sequence). CDR3 length: 14 residues. V lost 5 bases to trimming and J lost 3 bases; unmatched junction nucleotides: 6.

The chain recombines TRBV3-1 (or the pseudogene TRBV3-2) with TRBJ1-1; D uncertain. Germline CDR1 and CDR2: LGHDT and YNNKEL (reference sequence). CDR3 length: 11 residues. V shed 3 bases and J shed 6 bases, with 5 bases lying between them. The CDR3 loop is CASSHDSEAFF. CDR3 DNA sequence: TGTGCCAGCAGCCACGACTCTGAAGCTTTCTTT.

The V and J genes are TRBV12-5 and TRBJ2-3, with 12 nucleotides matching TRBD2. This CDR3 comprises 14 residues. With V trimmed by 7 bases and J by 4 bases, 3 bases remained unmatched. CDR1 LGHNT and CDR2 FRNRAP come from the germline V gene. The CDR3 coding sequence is TGTGCTAGTGCCAGGACTAGCGGGGCAGATACGCAGTATTTT. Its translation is CASARTSGADTQYF.

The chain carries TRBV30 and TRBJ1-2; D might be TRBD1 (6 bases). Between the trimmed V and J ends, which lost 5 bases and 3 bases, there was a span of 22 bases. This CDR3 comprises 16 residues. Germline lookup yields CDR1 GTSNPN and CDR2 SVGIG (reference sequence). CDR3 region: CAWAPGWQGKDYGYTF. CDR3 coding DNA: TGTGCCTGGGCTCCGGGGTGGCAGGGGAAAGACTATGGCTACACCTTC.

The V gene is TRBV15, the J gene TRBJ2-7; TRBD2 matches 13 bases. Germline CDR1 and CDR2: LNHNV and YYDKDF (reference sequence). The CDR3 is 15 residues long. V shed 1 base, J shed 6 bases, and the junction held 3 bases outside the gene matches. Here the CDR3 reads CATSRGLAGGGEQYV. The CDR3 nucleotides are TGTGCCACCAGCAGAGGACTAGCGGGAGGAGGCGAGCAGTACGTC.

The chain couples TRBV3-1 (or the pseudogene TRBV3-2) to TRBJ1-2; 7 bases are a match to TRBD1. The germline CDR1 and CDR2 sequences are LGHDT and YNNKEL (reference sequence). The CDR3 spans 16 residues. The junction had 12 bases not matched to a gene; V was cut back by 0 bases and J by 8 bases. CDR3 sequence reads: CASSQDSIQGPLGYTF. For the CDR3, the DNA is TGTGCCAGCAGCCAAGATTCCATACAGGGGCCCCTGGGCTACACCTTC.

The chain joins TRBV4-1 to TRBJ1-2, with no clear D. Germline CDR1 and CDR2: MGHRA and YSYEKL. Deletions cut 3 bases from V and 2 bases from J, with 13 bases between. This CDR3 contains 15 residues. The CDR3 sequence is CASSQFDLANYGYTF. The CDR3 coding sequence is TGCGCCAGCAGCCAGTTCGATTTAGCGAACTATGGCTACACCTTC.

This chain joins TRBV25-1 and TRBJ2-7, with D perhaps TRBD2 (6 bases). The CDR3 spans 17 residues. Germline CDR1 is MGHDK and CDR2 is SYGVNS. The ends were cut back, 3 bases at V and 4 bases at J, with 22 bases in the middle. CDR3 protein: CASSDLAGQAGGYEQYF. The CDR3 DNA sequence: TGTGCCAGCAGTGATTTGGCGGGTCAGGCTGGGGGGTACGAGCAGTACTTC.

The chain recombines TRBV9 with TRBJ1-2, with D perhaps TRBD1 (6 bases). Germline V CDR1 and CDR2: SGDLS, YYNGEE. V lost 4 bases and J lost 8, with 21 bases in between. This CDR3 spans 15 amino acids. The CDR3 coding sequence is TGTGCCAGCAGCACCGATCCAGGGGCCCGTCGGGGCTACACCTTC. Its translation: CASSTDPGARRGYTF.

The CDR3 DNA follows: TGTGCCAGCAGCTGGGGCGGCGGTAGCTATGGCTACACCTTC. Protein sequence: CASSWGGGSYGYTF. The rearrangement joins TRBV5-8 to TRBJ1-2, with D maybe TRBD1 (5 bases). This CDR3 has 14 residues. The germline V gene has CDR1 SGHTS and CDR2 YDEGEE. Between the trimmed V and J ends, which lost 3 bases and 4 bases, there was a span of 13 bases.

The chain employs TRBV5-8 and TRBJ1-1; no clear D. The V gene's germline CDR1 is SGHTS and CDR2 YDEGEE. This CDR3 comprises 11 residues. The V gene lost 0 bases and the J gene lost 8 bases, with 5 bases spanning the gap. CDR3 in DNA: TGTGCCAGCAGCTTGGTGGCCGAAGCTTTCTTT. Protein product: CASSLVAEAFF.

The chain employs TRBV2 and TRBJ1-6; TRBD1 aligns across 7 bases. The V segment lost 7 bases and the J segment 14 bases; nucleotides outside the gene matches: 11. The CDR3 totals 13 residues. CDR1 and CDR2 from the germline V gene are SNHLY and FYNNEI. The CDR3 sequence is CASTGGGGGTLHF. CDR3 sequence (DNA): TGTGCCAGCACCGGGGGGGGAGGGGGCACCCTCCACTTT.

CDR3 bases: TGCGCCAGCAGCCTCCTCAGTGGAAACACCATATATTTT. It codes for CASSLLSGNTIYF. V is TRBV4-3 and J is TRBJ1-3, with D unclear. Germline values: CDR1 LGHNA, CDR2 YSLEER. Trimming stripped 4 bases from V and 3 bases from J, with 7 bases between. The CDR3 length is 13 residues.

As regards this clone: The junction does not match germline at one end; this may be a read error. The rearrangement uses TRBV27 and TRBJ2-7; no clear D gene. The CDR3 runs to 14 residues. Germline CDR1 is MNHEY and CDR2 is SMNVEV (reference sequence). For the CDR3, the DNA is TGTGCCAGCAGCTTATTAAGCTCCTCTATGAAGCAGTACTTC. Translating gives CASSLLSSSMKQYF.

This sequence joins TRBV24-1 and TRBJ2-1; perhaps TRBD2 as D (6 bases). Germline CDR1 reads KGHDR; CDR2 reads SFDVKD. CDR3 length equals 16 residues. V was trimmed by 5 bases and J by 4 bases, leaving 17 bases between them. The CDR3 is CATSAMSGWSYNEQFF. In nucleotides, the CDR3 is TGTGCCACCAGTGCAATGAGCGGGTGGTCTTACAATGAGCAGTTCTTC.

The CDR3, as DNA: TGTGCCAGTAGTAGCGGGACAGGGTCAGTAGATACGCAGTATTTT. Translating it yields CASSSGTGSVDTQYF. The V call is TRBV19, the J call TRBJ2-3; 9 bases fit TRBD1. The CDR3 totals 15 residues. The V segment lost 4 bases and the J segment 5 bases; nucleotides outside the gene matches: 7. Germline V lookup: CDR1 LNHDA, CDR2 SQIVND (reference sequence). Full variable domain (missing parts from reference TRBV19 and TRBJ2-3): DGGITQSPKYLFRKEGQNVTLSCEQNLNHDAMYWYRQDPGQGLRLIYYSQIVNDFQKGDIAEGYSVSREKKESFPLTVTSAQKNPTAFYLCASSSGTGSVDTQYFGPGTRLTVL.

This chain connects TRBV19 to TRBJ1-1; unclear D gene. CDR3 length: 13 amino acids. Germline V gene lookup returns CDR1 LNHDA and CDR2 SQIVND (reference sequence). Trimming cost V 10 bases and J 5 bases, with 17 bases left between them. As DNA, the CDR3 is TGTGCCATCCAAGGAACCCGACAAACTGAAGCTTTCTTT. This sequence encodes CAIQGTRQTEAFF.